Each of the 30 T cell receptor beta chains below was sequenced from the same sample in a study of T cells in localized non-small cell lung cancer. Sequencing was performed with immunoSEQ multiplex PCR; in TCRdb, only in-frame clones are kept and a portion is missing. Of fewer than 45,000 clones listed, approximately 83% are singletons. The material sequenced was peripheral blood, taken before any cancer treatment. Receptor source: a man aged 40 to 70 with stage I lung adenocarcinoma.

This rearrangement joins TRBV28 to TRBJ2-7, with D perhaps being TRBD1 or TRBD2 (5 bases each). The V and J ends lost 7 bases and 0 bases respectively, with 10 bases between them. Germline-derived CDR1 and CDR2 are MDHEN and SYDVKM. CDR3 length equals 13 residues. CDR3 in amino acids: CASKRDGSYEQYF. In DNA, the CDR3 is TGTGCCAGCAAACGGGACGGCTCCTACGAGCAGTACTTC.

This chain links TRBV9 with TRBJ2-1, with TRBD2 matching over 13 bases. The germline CDR1 and CDR2 sequences are SGDLS and YYNGEE. The trim removed 2 bases at V and 1 base at J, leaving 6 bases unmatched. The CDR3 totals 18 residues. The CDR3 spells CASSVRLAGGSSYNEQFF. The CDR3 region has the DNA TGTGCCAGCAGCGTCCGACTAGCGGGAGGATCTTCCTACAATGAGCAGTTCTTC.

This rearrangement joins TRBV19 to TRBJ1-4; a possible D gene is TRBD1 (5 bases). In germline, CDR1 is LNHDA, CDR2 SQIVND (reference sequence). The CDR3 is 14 amino acids. Trimming took off 3 bases at V and 8 bases at J, with 13 bases between the two ends. CDR3 in amino acids: CASSISGREEKLFF. CDR3 sequence (DNA): TGTGCCAGTAGTATTTCAGGGAGGGAAGAAAAACTGTTTTTT.

As to this clone: The same CDR3 can be traced to other DNA sequences in this sample. The chain links TRBV29-1 to TRBJ2-7; no firm D call. Trimming removed 4 bases from V and 7 bases from J, with 17 bases in between. The CDR3 sequence is 13 residues long. The germline V gene has CDR1 SQVTM and CDR2 ANQGSEA. The CDR3 coding sequence is TGCAGCGTTGGGATGGTAAGGGTGGATGAGCAGTACTTC. It codes for CSVGMVRVDEQYF.

The chain carries TRBV7-2 and TRBJ2-7, with D perhaps TRBD2 (5 bases). Germline CDR1 and CDR2: SGHTA and FQGNSA. This CDR3 region has 15 residues. Trimming stripped 2 bases from V and 7 bases from J, with 18 bases between. The CDR3 sequence: CASSLSSSLRREQYF. The CDR3 DNA reads TGTGCCAGCAGCTTATCTAGCAGTTTAAGGAGGGAGCAGTACTTC.

This clone was detected only a few times. The rearrangement links TRBV5-4 to TRBJ1-6; D remains ambiguous. Between the trimmed V and J ends, which lost 0 bases and 7 bases, there was a span of 8 bases. Germline values: CDR1 SGHNT, CDR2 YYREEE (reference sequence). This CDR3 contains 14 residues. CDR3 sequence: CASSLVGRNSPLHF. The CDR3 nucleotides read TGTGCCAGCAGCTTGGTGGGCAGAAATTCACCCCTCCACTTT.

Only a few counts were recorded for this clone. This chain links TRBV11-3 with TRBJ2-1, with TRBD1 matching over 8 bases. V was pared by 6 bases and J by 9 bases, with 4 bases of the junction left unmatched. There are 12 residues in the CDR3. CDR1 and CDR2 from the germline V gene are SGHNT and YENEEA. CDR3 in amino acids: CASRDRDGEQFF. CDR3 coding DNA: TGTGCCAGCAGGGACAGGGATGGTGAGCAGTTCTTC. The full variable domain, completed using reference TRBV11-3 and TRBJ2-1, is EAGVVQSPRYKIIEKKQPVAFWCNPISGHNTLYWYLQNLGQGPELLIRYENEEAVDDSQLPKDRFSAERLKGVDSTLKIQPAELGDSAVYLCASRDRDGEQFFGPGTRLTVL.

The V call is TRBV19, the J call TRBJ1-2; D gene ambiguous. The CDR3 has 14 amino acids. Trimming stripped 5 bases from V and 3 bases from J, with 13 bases between. CDR1 and CDR2 from the germline V gene are LNHDA and SQIVND (reference sequence). Here the CDR3 reads CASSLSSGYYGYTF. CDR3 nucleotide sequence: TGTGCCAGTAGTCTCTCCTCAGGATACTATGGCTACACCTTC. Filled out from reference TRBV19 and TRBJ1-2, the complete variable domain reads DGGITQSPKYLFRKEGQNVTLSCEQNLNHDAMYWYRQDPGQGLRLIYYSQIVNDFQKGDIAEGYSVSREKKESFPLTVTSAQKNPTAFYLCASSLSSGYYGYTFGSGTRLTVV.

The DNA for the CDR3 is TGTGCCAGCAGTGAATACTCAGGCACAGATACGCAGTATTTT. Its protein is CASSEYSGTDTQYF. The chain is built from TRBV6-4 and TRBJ2-3; D gene ambiguous. The CDR3 consists of 14 residues. V was cut by 3 bases and J by 1 base, with 8 bases left in between. Germline V gives CDR1 MRHNA, CDR2 SNTAGT.

This clone has just one count. The chain joins TRBV5-1 to TRBJ2-7; D may be TRBD1 or TRBD2 (9 bases each). The CDR3 consists of 19 residues. Between the trimmed V and J ends, which lost 0 bases and 4 bases, there was a span of 26 bases. Germline loops: CDR1 SGHRS, CDR2 YFSETQ. The chain's CDR3 is CASSLADRGSSGRAYEQYF. The CDR3, as DNA: TGCGCCAGCAGCTTGGCCGACAGGGGGAGTAGCGGGAGAGCATACGAGCAGTACTTC.

The genes are TRBV6-6 and TRBJ2-7; TRBD1 matches 8 bases. The germline gives CDR1 MNHNY, CDR2 SVGAGI (reference sequence). The CDR3 is 13 amino acids. Germline trimming cut 6 bases from V and 13 bases from J; bases unmatched to any gene: 14. The CDR3 reads CASSLGQGQVLYF. The CDR3 region has the DNA TGTGCCAGCAGCTTAGGACAGGGTCAAGTATTATACTTC.

The chain links TRBV9 to TRBJ1-5; D not certain. The CDR3 consists of 13 residues. Germline V gene lookup returns CDR1 SGDLS and CDR2 YYNGEE. The V gene lost 2 bases and the J gene lost 0 bases, with 3 bases spanning the gap. The CDR3 loop reads CASSVGSNQPQHF. CDR3 sequence (DNA): TGTGCCAGCAGCGTTGGTAGCAATCAGCCCCAGCATTTT.

In its sample, this clone was seen a few times. This chain connects TRBV7-2 to TRBJ2-7; D unclear. CDR3 size: 11 residues. Between the trimmed V and J ends, which lost 5 bases and 1 base, there was a span of 3 bases. CDR1 and CDR2 (germline): SGHTA, FQGNSA. The CDR3 spells CASSASYEQYF. The CDR3 DNA reads as TGTGCCAGCAGCGCTTCCTACGAGCAGTACTTC.

The rearrangement joins TRBV29-1 to TRBJ1-2; D may be TRBD1 (5 bases). V lost 5 bases to trimming and J lost 4 bases, with 17 bases between them. Germline lookup yields CDR1 SQVTM and CDR2 ANQGSEA. This CDR3 region has 14 residues. The CDR3 sequence is CSVPPGGGSYGYTF. CDR3 nucleotide sequence: TGCAGCGTTCCCCCCGGGGGTGGAAGCTATGGCTACACCTTC.

The chain employs TRBV28 and TRBJ2-7; TRBD2 might be the D (6 bases). CDR1 MDHEN and CDR2 SYDVKM come from the germline V gene. Trimming removed 10 bases at V and 3 bases at J, with 22 bases between. This CDR3 spans 15 amino acids. The CDR3 loop is CATRIAAAPRYEQYF. The CDR3 DNA follows: TGTGCCACCCGAATAGCGGCAGCCCCCCGCTACGAGCAGTACTTC.

The DNA of the CDR3 is TGTGCCAGCAGTTCTCGGGGACTAGCGGGCCTCTCCTACGAGCAGTACTTC. This codes for CASSSRGLAGLSYEQYF. The V call is TRBV27, the J call TRBJ2-7; 12 bases map to TRBD2. V was clipped by 4 bases and J by 0 bases; unmatched bases: 7. The CDR3 spans 17 residues. CDR1 MNHEY and CDR2 SMNVEV come from the germline V gene (reference sequence).

The chain combines TRBV9 with TRBJ2-1; 14 bases match TRBD2. Germline values: CDR1 SGDLS, CDR2 YYNGEE. The CDR3 runs 18 residues. The V segment lost 4 bases and the J segment 2 bases; nucleotides outside the gene matches: 8. DNA of the CDR3: TGTGCCAGCAGCCCTACGGGGACTAGCGGGAGAACCTACAATGAGCAGTTCTTC. This gives the protein CASSPTGTSGRTYNEQFF.

The chain is built from TRBV19 and TRBJ2-3; 7 nucleotides agree with TRBD2. Per germline, CDR1 LNHDA and CDR2 SQIVND (reference sequence). The V gene end was trimmed by 4 bases and the J gene end by 0 bases; junction bases not matched to a gene: 10. The length of the CDR3 is 17 residues. The CDR3: CASSRILAMGSTDTQYF. The CDR3 DNA sequence: TGTGCCAGTAGTAGAATACTAGCGATGGGGAGCACAGATACGCAGTATTTT.

The chain combines TRBV15 with TRBJ2-6; 9 bases match TRBD1. The V segment lost 3 bases and the J segment 0 bases; nucleotides outside the gene matches: 0. The CDR3 length is 16 residues. Germline V CDR1 and CDR2: LNHNV, YYDKDF (reference sequence). For the CDR3, the DNA is TGTGCCACCAGCAGGACAGGGGGCTCTGGGGCCAACGTCCTGACTTTC. It codes for CATSRTGGSGANVLTF. Supplemented by reference TRBV15 and TRBJ2-6, the full variable domain reads DAMVIQNPRYQVTQFGKPVTLSCSQTLNHNVMYWYQQKSSQAPKLLFHYYDKDFNNEADTPDNFQSRRPNTSFCFLDIRSPGLGDTAMYLCATSRTGGSGANVLTFGAGSRLTVL.

Only one count was recorded for this clone. This chain joins TRBV28 and TRBJ2-7; possible D gene TRBD1, 5 bases. Germline values: CDR1 MDHEN, CDR2 SYDVKM. Trimming cost V 7 bases and J 6 bases, with 13 bases left between them. The CDR3 runs to 12 residues. The CDR3 loop reads CASNQGFGEQYF. The DNA for the CDR3 is TGTGCCAGCAATCAGGGATTCGGCGAGCAGTACTTC. Full variable domain (outside the CDR3, taken from reference TRBV28 and TRBJ2-7): DVKVTQSSRYLVKRTGEKVFLECVQDMDHENMFWYRQDPGLGLRLIYFSYDVKMKEKGDIPEGYSVSREKKERFSLILESASTNQTSMYLCASNQGFGEQYFGPGTRLTVT.

This clone was seen only once. The V gene is TRBV15, the J gene TRBJ1-2; TRBD1 matches 11 bases. Germline V gene data show CDR1 as LNHNV and CDR2 as YYDKDF (reference sequence). The CDR3 contains 17 residues. V was clipped by 3 bases and J by 8 bases; unmatched bases: 14. CDR3: CATSRDLGQGVRRGYTF. The CDR3 DNA is TGTGCCACCAGCAGGGATCTGGGACAGGGGGTTCGGCGCGGCTACACCTTC.

V usage is TRBV5-1 and J usage is TRBJ1-2; D unresolved. Trimming shortened V by 0 bases and J by 4 bases, and 4 bases separated the two germline ends. The CDR3 is 12 residues long. Germline CDR1 is SGHRS and CDR2 is YFSETQ. CDR3 coding DNA: TGCGCCAGCAGCTTGGCAGGCTATGGCTACACCTTC. Translating it yields CASSLAGYGYTF.

Points on this clone: At the DNA level, this CDR3 is encoded by other sequences in the same sample as well. The genes are TRBV7-2 and TRBJ1-2; TRBD1 matches at 7 bases. Per germline, CDR1 SGHTA and CDR2 FQGNSA. The CDR3 totals 13 residues. Unmatched junction bases numbered 3, after V lost 4 bases and J lost 4 bases. The CDR3: CASSSGTVYGYTF. Written as DNA, the CDR3 is TGTGCCAGCAGCTCCGGGACAGTCTATGGCTACACCTTC. The entire variable domain, with the rest obtained from reference TRBV7-2 and TRBJ1-2, is as follows: GAGVSQSPSNKVTEKGKDVELRCDPISGHTALYWYRQSLGQGLEFLIYFQGNSAPDKSGLPSDRFSAERTGGSVSTLTIQRTQQEDSAVYLCASSSGTVYGYTFGSGTRLTVV.

The CDR3 reads CASSLSTNEKLFF. CDR3 sequence (DNA): TGTGCCAGCAGTTTATCAACTAATGAAAAACTGTTTTTT. V gene TRBV27 combines with J gene TRBJ1-4; D ambiguous. This CDR3 comprises 13 residues. The germline V gene encodes CDR1 MNHEY and CDR2 SMNVEV (reference sequence). Trimming shortened V by 0 bases and J by 1 base, and 0 bases separated the two germline ends.

This sequence joins TRBV19 and TRBJ1-1, with no clear D. The CDR3 consists of 15 residues. CDR1 is LNHDA and CDR2 is SQIVND in the germline V gene (reference sequence). V was trimmed by 0 bases and J by 0 bases, leaving 8 bases between them. The CDR3 loop reads CASSIDQLMNTEAFF. The CDR3 DNA reads as TGTGCCAGTAGTATAGATCAGCTAATGAACACTGAAGCTTTCTTT.

The gene calls are TRBV7-3 and TRBJ2-1; TRBD2 matches 12 bases. CDR1 is SGHTA, CDR2 FQGTGA, per germline. J lost 7 bases, V lost 5 bases, and 6 bases had no gene match. The CDR3 is 15 amino acids. The CDR3 region has the DNA TGTGCCAGCAGCCAGGCGGGACTAGCGGGTAATGAGCAGTTCTTC. This gives the protein CASSQAGLAGNEQFF.

The chain links TRBV6-4 to TRBJ2-7; 13 bases are shared with TRBD2. Germline CDR1 is MRHNA and CDR2 is SNTAGT. The CDR3 is 19 amino acids. Germline trimming cut 2 bases from V and 0 bases from J; bases unmatched to any gene: 10. CDR3 region: CASSDDTGTSGKVSYEQYF. The DNA for the CDR3 is TGTGCCAGCAGTGACGATACCGGGACTAGCGGGAAAGTCTCCTACGAGCAGTACTTC.

V usage is TRBV18 and J usage is TRBJ2-1, with 10 bases that match TRBD2. Germline V lookup: CDR1 KGHSH, CDR2 LQKENI. The CDR3 covers 15 residues. Trimming cost V 3 bases and J 9 bases; bases outside gene matches: 8. The CDR3 loop reads CASSPFMASGSEQFF. CDR3 bases: TGTGCCAGCTCACCTTTTATGGCTAGCGGGAGTGAGCAGTTCTTC.

V gene TRBV27 combines with J gene TRBJ2-5; 7 bases match TRBD1. Germline CDR1 and CDR2: MNHEY and SMNVEV (reference sequence). J was trimmed by 3 bases and V by 4 bases; bases with no gene match: 11. The CDR3 is 16 residues long. The CDR3 loop is CASSSMAGTVKETQYF. Written as DNA, the CDR3 is TGTGCCAGCAGTTCCATGGCCGGGACAGTAAAAGAGACCCAGTACTTC.

This clone appeared once. This sequence joins TRBV28 and TRBJ1-5; D is undetermined. Germline assignment: CDR1 MDHEN and CDR2 SYDVKM. The V end lost 2 bases, the J end lost 2 bases, and 10 bases lay between the germline ends. CDR3 length: 15 amino acids. This CDR3 is CASSLMGRGNQPQHF. CDR3 DNA sequence: TGTGCCAGCAGTTTAATGGGAAGGGGCAATCAGCCCCAGCATTTT.